This is a list of T cell receptor beta chains from one sample in a study of cytomegalovirus exposure and HLA in healthy donors. Measured with immunoSEQ multiplex PCR; TCRdb has only the in-frame clones, and not every one. The specimen's table records over 60,000 clones. Sequenced input: PBMCs. These receptors were collected from a female donor in good health and CMV-seropositive. CDR3s leave out the opening cysteine and the closing phenylalanine or tryptophan.

TRBJ1-1	TRBV6-5	ASSSVRVGTEAF
TRBJ2-1	TRBV7-9	ASSRMPGLDNEQF
TRBJ1-5	TRBV7-8	ASSLRQGGDQPQH
TRBJ2-3	TRBV7-9	ASSRGSTQY
TRBJ2-7	TRBV9	ASSVLAEPYEQY
TRBJ1-6	TRBV18	ASSQWDRFSYNSPLH
TRBJ1-6	TRBV30	ACSTATYNSPLH
TRBJ2-1	TRBV5-1	ASSLYRGDEQF
TRBJ1-5	TRBV5-1	ASSETGGTQPQH
TRBJ2-7	TRBV5-1	ASSFSSRGEQY
TRBJ2-1	TRBV6-5	ASSFLAPPRLDEQF
TRBJ2-5	TRBV29-1	SVESSRGYGETQY
TRBJ2-7	TRBV6-5	ASSSTGTGVIEQY
TRBJ1-1	TRBV19	ASSIFSQLNTEAF
TRBJ2-1	TRBV11-3	ASSSREAGGYNEQF
TRBJ1-2	TRBV5-6	ASSLTDRAYGYT
TRBJ1-6	TRBV7-9	ASSWDSNSPLH
TRBJ1-6	TRBV18	ASSPGGRNNSPLH
TRBJ2-3	TRBV29-1	SVEREADTQY
TRBJ2-1	TRBV18	ASSPRTSYNEQF
TRBJ2-7	TRBV28	ASSSPGLTNPDEQY
TRBJ2-7	TRBV6-6	ASELGGAGSKY
TRBJ1-2	TRBV11-2	ASSSLTGGRTYYGYT
TRBJ1-1	TRBV19	ASSTRENRVLNTEAF
TRBJ2-3	TRBV15	ATSRVVTGGPDTQY
TRBJ1-5	TRBV10-3	AISRGTGYFQPQH
TRBJ2-1	TRBV6-1	ASRGDPEGYNEQF
TRBJ2-7	TRBV5-1	ASSGGQASSYEQY
TRBJ2-1	TRBV5-1	ASNRDSEYNEQF
TRBJ1-2	TRBV19	ASGSRGRKNYGYT
TRBJ2-2	TRBV29-1	SVGWGAGELF